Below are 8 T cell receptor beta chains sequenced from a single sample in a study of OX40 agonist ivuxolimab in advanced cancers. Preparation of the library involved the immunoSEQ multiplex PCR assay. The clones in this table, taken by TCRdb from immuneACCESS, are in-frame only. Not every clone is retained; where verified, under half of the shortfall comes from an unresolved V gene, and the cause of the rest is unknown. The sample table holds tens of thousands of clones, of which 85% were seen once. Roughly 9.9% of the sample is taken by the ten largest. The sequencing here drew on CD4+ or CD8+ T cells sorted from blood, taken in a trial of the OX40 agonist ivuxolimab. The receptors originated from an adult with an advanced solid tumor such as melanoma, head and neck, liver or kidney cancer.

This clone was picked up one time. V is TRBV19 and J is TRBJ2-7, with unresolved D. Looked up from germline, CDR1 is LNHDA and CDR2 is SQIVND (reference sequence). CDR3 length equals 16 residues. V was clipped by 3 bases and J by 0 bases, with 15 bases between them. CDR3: CASSMSSTTYSYEQYF. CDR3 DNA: TGTGCCAGTAGTATGTCCTCTACCACCTACTCCTACGAGCAGTACTTC.

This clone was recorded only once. The CDR3 nucleotides read TGTGCCAGCAGCTCCCGTGTGGCAGCAGGAAACACCATATATTTT. Amino acid sequence: CASSSRVAAGNTIYF. The rearrangement joins TRBV7-9 to TRBJ1-3; no firm D call. Germline assignment: CDR1 SEHNR and CDR2 FQNEAQ (reference sequence). Trimming took off 4 bases at V and 4 bases at J, with 14 bases between the two ends. The CDR3 loop spans 15 amino acids.

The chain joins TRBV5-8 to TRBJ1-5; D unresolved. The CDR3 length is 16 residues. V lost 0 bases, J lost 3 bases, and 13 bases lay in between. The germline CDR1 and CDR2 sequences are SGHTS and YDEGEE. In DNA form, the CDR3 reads TGTGCCAGCAGCTTGGAACTGGGATGGAACAATCAGCCCCAGCATTTT. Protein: CASSLELGWNNQPQHF.

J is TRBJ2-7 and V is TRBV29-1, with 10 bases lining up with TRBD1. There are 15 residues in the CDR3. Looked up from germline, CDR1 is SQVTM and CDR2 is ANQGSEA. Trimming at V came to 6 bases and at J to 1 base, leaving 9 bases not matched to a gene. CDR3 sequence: CSVDLGQGGSYEQYF. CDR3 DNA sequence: TGCAGCGTAGACTTAGGACAGGGGGGTTCCTACGAGCAGTACTTC.

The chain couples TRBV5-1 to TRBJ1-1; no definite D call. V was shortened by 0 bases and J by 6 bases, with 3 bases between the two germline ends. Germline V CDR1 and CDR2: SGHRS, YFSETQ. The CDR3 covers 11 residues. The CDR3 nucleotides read TGCGCCAGCAGCTTGGAGGCTGAAGCTTTCTTT. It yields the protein CASSLEAEAFF.

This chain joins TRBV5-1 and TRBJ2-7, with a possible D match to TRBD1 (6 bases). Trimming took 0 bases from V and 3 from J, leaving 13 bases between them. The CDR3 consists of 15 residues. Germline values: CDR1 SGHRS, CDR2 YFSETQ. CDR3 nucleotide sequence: TGCGCCAGCAGCTTGGGACAGGCCTCCATCTACGAGCAGTACTTC. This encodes CASSLGQASIYEQYF.

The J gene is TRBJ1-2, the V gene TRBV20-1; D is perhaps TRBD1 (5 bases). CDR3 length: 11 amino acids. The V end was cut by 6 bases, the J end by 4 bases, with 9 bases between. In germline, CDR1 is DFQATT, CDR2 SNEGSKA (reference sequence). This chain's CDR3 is CSAGGGYGYTF. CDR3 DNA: TGCAGTGCGGGGGGGGGCTATGGCTACACCTTC.

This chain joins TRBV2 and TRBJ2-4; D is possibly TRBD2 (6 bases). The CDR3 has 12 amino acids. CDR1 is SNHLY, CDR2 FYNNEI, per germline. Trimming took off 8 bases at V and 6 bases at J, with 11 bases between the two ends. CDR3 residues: CASGRRGNIQYF. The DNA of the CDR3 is TGTGCCAGCGGCCGGAGGGGAAACATTCAGTACTTC.